The 20 T cell receptor beta chains below were found in one sample sequenced in a study of OX40 agonist ivuxolimab in advanced cancers. Clones were sequenced by immunoSEQ multiplex PCR, and TCRdb holds only the in-frame ones, with some missing. The sample contains 99,000 or so clones, about 96% of which appear only once. The specimen was CD4+ or CD8+ T cells sorted from blood, collected in a trial of the OX40 agonist ivuxolimab. These receptors all come from an adult with an advanced solid tumor such as melanoma, head and neck, liver or kidney cancer.

This clone has only one observation. The chain recombines TRBV6-6 with TRBJ2-2; 9 nucleotides align to TRBD1. CDR1 and CDR2 (germline): MNHNY, SVGAGI (reference sequence). CDR3 length: 14 residues. Trimming removed 6 bases from V and 6 bases from J; junction bases left unmatched: 5. In DNA, the CDR3 is TGTGCCAGCAGCCTACAGGGGGCCGCCGGGGAGCTGTTTTTT. Protein: CASSLQGAAGELFF.

This clone was found once. The DNA of the CDR3 is TGTGCCAGCAGCCAAGTAGGGGGAAATCAGCCCCAGCATTTT. It encodes CASSQVGGNQPQHF. V gene TRBV4-2 combines with J gene TRBJ1-5, with a possible D match to TRBD1 (6 bases). Germline CDR1 LGHNA, CDR2 YNFKEQ. With 1 base removed from V and 4 bases from J, the gap between germline ends came to 8 bases. The CDR3 contains 14 residues.

This chain uses TRBV7-7 with TRBJ1-3; a weak D match, TRBD1 (6 bases). Per germline, CDR1 SSHAT and CDR2 FNYEAQ (reference sequence). The CDR3 has 15 amino acids. Trimming stripped 1 base from V and 4 bases from J, with 11 bases between. The DNA for the CDR3 is TGTGCCAGCAGCTTAGATGGGACACCAGGAAACACCATATATTTT. Translation: CASSLDGTPGNTIYF.

The gene calls are TRBV6-6 and TRBJ1-2; 11 bases are shared with TRBD1. This CDR3 has 15 amino acids. With 4 bases clipped from V and 6 bases from J, the junction kept 7 bases outside the gene matches. The germline CDR1 and CDR2 sequences are MNHNY and SVGAGI (reference sequence). The CDR3, as DNA: TGTGCCAGCAGTTCAAACCCGGACAGGGGGCATGGCTACACCTTC. It translates to CASSSNPDRGHGYTF.

The CDR3 bases are TGTGCCAGCAGTTACGGGAAAGGGGGCCACTACGAGCAGTACTTC. Translating it yields CASSYGKGGHYEQYF. This rearrangement joins TRBV6-6 to TRBJ2-7; 7 bases match TRBD1. The CDR3 runs to 15 residues. Per the germline V gene, CDR1 is MNHNY and CDR2 is SVGAGI (reference sequence). J was trimmed by 3 bases and V by 2 bases; bases with no gene match: 7.

In DNA, the CDR3 is TGTGCCAGCAGCCAACCTAGCGGGGGGGACACAGATACGCAGTATTTT. This codes for CASSQPSGGDTDTQYF. J is TRBJ2-3 and V is TRBV28, with 12 positions matching TRBD2. Per germline, CDR1 MDHEN and CDR2 SYDVKM. J was trimmed by 2 bases and V by 6 bases; bases with no gene match: 6. The CDR3 loop spans 16 amino acids. Full variable domain (remainder filled in from reference TRBV28 and TRBJ2-3): DVKVTQSSRYLVKRTGEKVFLECVQDMDHENMFWYRQDPGLGLRLIYFSYDVKMKEKGDIPEGYSVSREKKERFSLILESASTNQTSMYLCASSQPSGGDTDTQYFGPGTRLTVL.

This clone was picked up one time. V and J are TRBV9 and TRBJ2-5; 9 bases map to TRBD1. With V trimmed by 3 bases and J by 5 bases, 5 bases remained unmatched. This CDR3 has 14 residues. Germline CDR1 is SGDLS and CDR2 is YYNGEE. The CDR3 bases are TGTGCCAGCAGCGAACAGGGGGCGATGGAGACCCAGTACTTC. Protein product: CASSEQGAMETQYF.

As DNA, the CDR3 is TGTGCCAGCAGCCCGACCTACACAGATACGCAGTATTTT. Its protein product is CASSPTYTDTQYF. The chain couples TRBV7-9 to TRBJ2-3; D unresolved. With 5 bases removed from V and 2 bases from J, the gap between germline ends came to 8 bases. The CDR3 spans 13 residues. Germline V gene lookup returns CDR1 SEHNR and CDR2 FQNEAQ (reference sequence).

The rearrangement uses TRBV5-6 and TRBJ2-2; no firm D call. The V end was cut by 4 bases, the J end by 5 bases, with 12 bases between. The CDR3 spans 14 residues. Per the germline V gene, CDR1 is SGHDT and CDR2 is YYEEEE. Here the CDR3 DNA reads TGTGCCAGCAGCCGGTTAGTTGAGACCGGGGAGCTGTTTTTT. It is translated as CASSRLVETGELFF.

The V gene is TRBV9, the J gene TRBJ2-7, with TRBD2 identical over 11 bases. The V and J ends lost 0 bases and 1 base, in that order; junction bases with no gene match: 3. The CDR3 spans 16 residues. CDR1 is SGDLS and CDR2 is YYNGEE in the germline V gene. DNA of the CDR3: TGTGCCAGCAGCGTAGGGGGACTAGCGGCGTCCTACGAGCAGTACTTC. Amino acids: CASSVGGLAASYEQYF.

The chain joins TRBV6-4 to TRBJ1-1, with 8 nucleotides matching TRBD1. The ends lost 3 bases at V and 0 bases at J; junction bases unmatched: 3. This CDR3 region has 15 residues. The germline CDR1 and CDR2 sequences are MRHNA and SNTAGT. The CDR3 spells CASSERTGLNTEAFF. The CDR3 region has the DNA TGTGCCAGCAGTGAACGGACAGGGTTGAACACTGAAGCTTTCTTT.

The rearrangement links TRBV7-9 to TRBJ1-4; D is perhaps TRBD1 (6 bases). V was trimmed by 5 bases and J by 5 bases, leaving 21 bases between them. The CDR3 has 17 amino acids. Germline V lookup: CDR1 SEHNR, CDR2 FQNEAQ (reference sequence). CDR3 DNA sequence: TGTGCCAGCAGCATCACCGACGGGGGGCGGGGGAATGAAAAACTGTTTTTT. It yields the protein CASSITDGGRGNEKLFF.

The J gene is TRBJ1-1, the V gene TRBV27, with 9 bases that match TRBD1. The CDR3 runs 16 residues. Trimming at V came to 4 bases and at J to 1 base, leaving 7 bases not matched to a gene. Germline CDR1 reads MNHEY; CDR2 reads SMNVEV (reference sequence). Written as DNA, the CDR3 is TGTGCCAGCAGTTCGGTCCCGGGACAGGGGAACACTGAAGCTTTCTTT. Translating it yields CASSSVPGQGNTEAFF.

Here the CDR3 reads CASSPEGETQYF. DNA for the CDR3: TGCGCCAGCAGTCCGGAGGGGGAGACCCAGTACTTC. The V call is TRBV4-1, the J call TRBJ2-5, with D maybe TRBD2 (6 bases). The CDR3 consists of 12 residues. Deletions cut 6 bases from V and 5 bases from J, with 10 bases between. Germline CDR1 and CDR2: MGHRA and YSYEKL.

The chain recombines TRBV28 with TRBJ2-5; no definite D call. The J call could be wrong; TRBJ2-7 is a better fit for the DNA end. CDR3 length: 12 residues. Per germline, CDR1 MDHEN and CDR2 SYDVKM. The CDR3 DNA follows: TGTGCCAGCAGTCACCTTTATCTCGAGCAGTACTTC. This translates into CASSHLYLEQYF.

The rearrangement joins TRBV11-2 to TRBJ2-5, with D perhaps matching TRBD2 (6 bases). The CDR3 is made up of 16 amino acids. Per germline, CDR1 SGHAT and CDR2 FQNNGV. With 1 base removed from V and 3 bases from J, the gap between germline ends came to 15 bases. CDR3 sequence: CASSLGRDTPEETQYF. The CDR3 DNA follows: TGTGCCAGCAGCTTAGGGCGGGATACCCCCGAAGAGACCCAGTACTTC. The full variable domain, rest sourced from reference TRBV11-2 and TRBJ2-5, is EAGVAQSPRYKIIEKRQSVAFWCNPISGHATLYWYQQILGQGPKLLIQFQNNGVVDDSQLPKDRFSAERLKGVDSTLKIQPAKLEDSAVYLCASSLGRDTPEETQYFGPGTRLLVL.

The chain is built from TRBV27 and TRBJ1-5, with 7 bases identical to TRBD1. Germline V gene lookup returns CDR1 MNHEY and CDR2 SMNVEV (reference sequence). This CDR3 is 15 amino acids long. Germline trimming cut 5 bases from V and 5 bases from J; bases unmatched to any gene: 9. CDR3 coding DNA: TGTGCCAGCAGTGAACAGGGGCCCCGTTATCAGCCCCAGCATTTT. This codes for CASSEQGPRYQPQHF.

The chain joins TRBV4-1 to TRBJ2-3, with D possibly being TRBD2 (5 bases). Germline CDR1 and CDR2: MGHRA and YSYEKL. The V gene lost 4 bases and the J gene lost 3 bases, with 14 bases spanning the gap. The CDR3 has 15 residues. CDR3 in DNA: TGCGCCAGCAGCCGTGCGGCGGGTAGTACAGATACGCAGTATTTT. It is translated as CASSRAAGSTDTQYF.

The V gene is TRBV28, the J gene TRBJ2-3; 8 positions match TRBD1. The CDR3 loop spans 14 amino acids. J lost 5 bases, V lost 7 bases, and 8 bases had no gene match. Germline V CDR1 and CDR2: MDHEN, SYDVKM. In DNA form, the CDR3 reads TGTGCCAGCACCTCTCAGGGGGCCCAAGATACGCAGTATTTT. This translates into CASTSQGAQDTQYF. Full variable domain (rest looked up from reference TRBV28 and TRBJ2-3): DVKVTQSSRYLVKRTGEKVFLECVQDMDHENMFWYRQDPGLGLRLIYFSYDVKMKEKGDIPEGYSVSREKKERFSLILESASTNQTSMYLCASTSQGAQDTQYFGPGTRLTVL.

The V gene is TRBV11-2, the J gene TRBJ2-7; D unclear. Germline V lookup: CDR1 SGHAT, CDR2 FQNNGV. Trimming stripped 3 bases from V and 3 bases from J, with 9 bases between. This CDR3 contains 13 residues. In nucleotides, the CDR3 is TGTGCCAGCAGCTTGGGCCAAAGCTACGAGCAGTACTTC. It is translated as CASSLGQSYEQYF. Full variable domain (remainder filled in from reference TRBV11-2 and TRBJ2-7): EAGVAQSPRYKIIEKRQSVAFWCNPISGHATLYWYQQILGQGPKLLIQFQNNGVVDDSQLPKDRFSAERLKGVDSTLKIQPAKLEDSAVYLCASSLGQSYEQYFGPGTRLTVT.